These 15 T cell receptor beta chains were all obtained from the same sample, sequenced in a study of T cells in narcolepsy. Using immunoSEQ multiplex PCR, the repertoire was profiled, and TCRdb retains in-frame clones only, with some absent. Here the sample spans more than 20,000 clones, almost 85% being singletons. The sequenced sample consisted of memory (CD45RA-) CD4+ T cells from blood. Receptors were obtained from a human donor in good health.

This clone appeared a few times. The chain carries TRBV5-5 and TRBJ2-7; D gene ambiguous. Germline CDR1 is SGHKS and CDR2 is YYEKEE (reference sequence). This CDR3 spans 12 amino acids. The germline V and J ends were trimmed by 4 bases and 3 bases, with 8 bases remaining between them. This CDR3 reads CASSLQDYEQYF. The CDR3 bases are TGTGCCAGCAGCCTCCAAGACTACGAGCAGTACTTC.

The genes are TRBV5-1 and TRBJ2-7; 7 positions agree with TRBD1. From germline, CDR1 is SGHRS and CDR2 YFSETQ. This CDR3 has 17 residues. V gave up 0 bases and J gave up 4 bases; unmatched junction bases: 13. CDR3 in DNA: TGCGCCAGCAGCTTGGAGGGTCGACAGGGCTTAGGGTACGAGCAGTACTTC. Translating it yields CASSLEGRQGLGYEQYF.

The CDR3 region has the DNA TGTGCCAGTAGTATAGCCGGGGGACTAGCGGGAATCGCCTACGAGCAGTACTTC. As protein: CASSIAGGLAGIAYEQYF. The V call is TRBV19, the J call TRBJ2-7; 13 bases are a match to TRBD2. Germline values: CDR1 LNHDA, CDR2 SQIVND (reference sequence). The CDR3 runs 18 residues. J lost 2 bases, V lost 1 base, and 8 bases had no gene match.

This sequence joins TRBV7-8 and TRBJ1-1; unclear D gene. The CDR3 runs 13 residues. Trimming removed 0 bases at V and 4 bases at J, with 6 bases between. Germline CDR1 is SGHVS and CDR2 is FQNEAQ. The CDR3 loop reads CASSLAGVTEAFF. The CDR3 coding sequence is TGTGCCAGCAGCTTAGCTGGGGTCACTGAAGCTTTCTTT.

This clone has just a few counts. The chain recombines TRBV5-1 with TRBJ2-1, with TRBD2 identical over 8 bases. The J segment lost 5 bases and the V segment lost 5 bases, leaving 6 bases of the junction unmatched. Germline V gives CDR1 SGHRS, CDR2 YFSETQ. CDR3 length equals 14 residues. Here the CDR3 reads CASSSGGSDNEQFF. Written as DNA, the CDR3 is TGCGCCAGCAGTTCGGGAGGGTCTGACAATGAGCAGTTCTTC.

V is TRBV30 and J is TRBJ1-5; 7 bases line up with TRBD1. The trim removed 3 bases at V and 5 bases at J, leaving 10 bases unmatched. CDR3 size: 15 residues. Germline CDR1 reads GTSNPN; CDR2 reads SVGIG (reference sequence). The CDR3 coding sequence is TGTGCCTGGAGCCGGGCGGCGCAGGGGGATCAGCCCCAGCATTTT. Residues: CAWSRAAQGDQPQHF. Complete variable domain (other parts from reference TRBV30 and TRBJ1-5): SQTIHQWPATLVQPVGSPLSLECTVEGTSNPNLYWYRQAAGRGLQLLFYSVGIGQISSEVPQNLSASRPQDRQFILSSKKLLLSDSGFYLCAWSRAAQGDQPQHFGDGTRLSIL.

The V gene is TRBV6-6, the J gene TRBJ1-5; TRBD1 agrees at 8 bases. The V and J ends lost 0 bases and 7 bases, in that order; junction bases with no gene match: 5. CDR3 length: 15 residues. Germline V lookup: CDR1 MNHNY, CDR2 SVGAGI (reference sequence). The CDR3 is CASSYSGQGGQPQHF. CDR3 DNA: TGTGCCAGCAGTTACTCCGGACAGGGAGGGCAGCCCCAGCATTTT.

Comments on this clone: The junction departs from germline at one end; a sequencing error may be responsible. This rearrangement joins TRBV7-7 to TRBJ1-1, with D possibly matching TRBD1 (5 bases). Germline V CDR1 and CDR2: SSHAT, FNYEAQ (reference sequence). The CDR3 is made up of 13 amino acids. DNA for the CDR3: TGTGCTAGCAGTCGGGACTCAAACACTGAAGCTTTCTTT. Residues: CASSRDSNTEAFF.

J is TRBJ1-1 and V is TRBV5-4; 11 bases are shared with TRBD1. V shed 7 bases, J shed 4 bases, and the junction held 6 bases outside the gene matches. CDR3 size: 14 residues. Germline V gives CDR1 SGHNT, CDR2 YYREEE (reference sequence). This CDR3 is CASLRTGGSTEAFF. The CDR3 DNA follows: TGTGCCAGCCTCCGGACAGGGGGCTCCACTGAAGCTTTCTTT. The variable domain in full, with the rest retrieved from reference TRBV5-4 and TRBJ1-1, is ETGVTQSPTHLIKTRGQQVTLRCSSQSGHNTVSWYQQALGQGPQFIFQYYREEENGRGNFPPRFSGLQFPNYSSELNVNALELDDSALYLCASLRTGGSTEAFFGQGTRLTVV.

V usage is TRBV15 and J usage is TRBJ2-7; D tentatively fits TRBD1 or TRBD2 (5 bases each). In germline, CDR1 is LNHNV, CDR2 YYDKDF (reference sequence). The germline V and J ends were trimmed by 0 bases and 7 bases, with 16 bases remaining between them. The CDR3 is made up of 15 amino acids. Here the CDR3 reads CATSRDLRAGQEQYF. Written as DNA, the CDR3 is TGTGCCACCAGCAGAGATCTGCGGGCAGGGCAGGAGCAGTACTTC.

The chain joins TRBV19 to TRBJ1-2; TRBD1 might be the D (6 bases). Trimming stripped 9 bases from V and 1 base from J, with 12 bases between. This CDR3 region has 13 residues. Looked up from germline, CDR1 is LNHDA and CDR2 is SQIVND (reference sequence). The CDR3 is CASTDRSNYGYTF. CDR3 bases: TGTGCCAGCACCGACAGGAGTAACTATGGCTACACCTTC.

The J gene is TRBJ2-7, the V gene TRBV5-4; D not resolved. The CDR3 contains 13 residues. Germline loops: CDR1 SGHNT, CDR2 YYREEE (reference sequence). V lost 0 bases and J lost 7, with 11 bases in between. This chain's CDR3 is CASSLEGPTEQYF. CDR3 sequence (DNA): TGTGCCAGCAGCTTGGAGGGCCCCACGGAGCAGTACTTC.

The chain combines TRBV10-3 with TRBJ1-2; possibly TRBD1 for D (5 bases). V was shortened by 7 bases and J by 8 bases, with 11 bases between the two germline ends. This CDR3 contains 11 residues. Per the germline V gene, CDR1 is ENHRY and CDR2 is SYGVKD. The CDR3 DNA reads TGTGCCATCACCCAGGGTCGGGGCTACACCTTC. Protein sequence: CAITQGRGYTF.

The rearrangement links TRBV7-9 to TRBJ1-2, with no clear D. Germline V gene data show CDR1 as SEHNR and CDR2 as FQNEAQ (reference sequence). There are 14 residues in the CDR3. The V and J ends lost 3 bases and 8 bases respectively, with 16 bases between them. CDR3 region: CASSLGPVGEGYTF. In nucleotides, the CDR3 is TGTGCCAGCAGCTTGGGCCCCGTTGGTGAGGGCTACACCTTC.

This clone was recorded once. This chain connects TRBV12-2 to TRBJ2-5; the table calls TRBD2, which could not be checked here. TRBV12-2 is a pseudogene. The CDR3 runs 16 residues. This CDR3 reads CASRLAGGGGQETQYF. The CDR3 DNA is TGTGCAAGTCGCTTAGCGGGGGGTGGAGGGCAAGAGACCCAGTACTTC.